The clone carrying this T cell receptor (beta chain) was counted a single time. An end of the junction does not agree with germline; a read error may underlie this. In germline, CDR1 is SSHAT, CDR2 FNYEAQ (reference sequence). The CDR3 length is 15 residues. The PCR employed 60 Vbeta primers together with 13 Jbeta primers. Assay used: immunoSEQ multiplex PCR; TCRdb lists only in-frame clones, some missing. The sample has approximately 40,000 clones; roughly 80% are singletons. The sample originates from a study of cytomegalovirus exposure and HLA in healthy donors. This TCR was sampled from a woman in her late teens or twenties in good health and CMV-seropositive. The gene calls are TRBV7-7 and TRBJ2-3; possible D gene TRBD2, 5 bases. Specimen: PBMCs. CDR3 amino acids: CASSSTSSSTDTQYF. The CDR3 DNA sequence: TGTGCTAGCAGCTCCACTAGTTCCAGCACAGATACGCAGTATTTT. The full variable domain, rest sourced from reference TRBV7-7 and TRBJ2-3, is GAGVSQSPRYKVTKRGQDVTLRCDPISSHATLYWYQQALGQGPEFLTYFNYEAQPDKSGLPSDRFSAERPEGSISTLTIQRTEQRDSAMYRCASSSTSSSTDTQYFGPGTRLTVL.